This TCR beta chain emerged from a study of blood T cells in healthy people across ages. Study-level findings and limits: Those diversity estimates obtained from one million T cells were thought to be underestimates. Using unsorted PBMCs precluded a conclusive naive versus antigen-experienced comparison. As age increased, TCR beta diversity per million T cells fell in a roughly linear fashion.

J lost 0 bases, V lost 6 bases, and 7 bases had no gene match. Per germline, CDR1 DFQATT and CDR2 SNEGSKA (reference sequence). This CDR3 region has 15 residues. The second PCR ran about 6 to 12 cycles with a sample-barcoded 5' primer and J-beta primers. TCRdb independently ran MiXCR on the 5' RACE reads; one entry per CDR3 protein. This table has roughly 730,000 distinct CDR3 sequences, approximately 53% appearing once. This clonotype was observed a single time. Its target is not known. Extracted total RNA amounted to at least 6 micrograms for each sample. Sample: blood. The chain combines TRBV20-1 with TRBJ1-4, with 7 bases that match TRBD1. The receptor comes from a man aged 35 to 55 in good health. CDR3 residues: CSAVEGAATNEKLFF. The DNA for the CDR3 is TGCAGTGCGGTTGAGGGGGCGGCAACTAATGAAAAACTGTTTTTT.